The clone carrying this T cell receptor (beta chain) was counted only a few times. Its antigen is currently unknown. It was with unique molecular identifiers that the TCRbeta library was prepared. TCRdb passed the PCR reads through MiXCR, listing each CDR3 protein once. The sample includes some 200,000 distinct CDR3 sequences, about 11% of them seen just once. These data belong to a study of T-cell reconstitution after alpha-beta-depleted transplantation in children. CDR3 length equals 13 residues. Germline V gives CDR1 DFQATT, CDR2 SNEGSKA (reference sequence). V was pared by 3 bases and J by 2 bases, with 1 base of the junction left unmatched. Study-level results: About two months after transplant, alpha-beta T cells reportedly came from several hundred expanded graft clones.

The receptor's source is a child younger than two with acute myeloid leukemia, due to receive a stem cell transplant. This specimen consisted of PBMCs, obtained before TCRalphabeta/CD19-depleted stem cell transplant. This sequence joins TRBV20-1 and TRBJ1-5, with 7 bases identical to TRBD1. The CDR3 protein is CSASGQGNQPQHF. Written as DNA, the CDR3 is TGCAGTGCTAGCGGACAGGGCAATCAGCCCCAGCATTTT.